A single sample is the source of the 5 T cell receptor beta chains below, sequenced in a study of blood T cells in healthy people across ages. Sample-barcoded 5' priming and a J-beta primer mix drove a second PCR of roughly 6 to 12 cycles. TCRdb re-called the 5' RACE reads with MiXCR, one entry per CDR3 protein. The profile shows some 900,000 distinct CDR3 sequences, 45% to 50% of them singletons. The sequencing sample was made of blood. The source of these receptors is a young man in good health.

The J gene is TRBJ2-2, the V gene TRBV29-1, with 7 bases matching TRBD1. The V and J ends lost 6 bases and 3 bases, in that order; junction bases with no gene match: 7. CDR1 SQVTM and CDR2 ANQGSEA come from the germline V gene. The CDR3 is 14 residues long. The CDR3 region has the DNA TGCAGCGTCGCCCGACAGGGTCACACCGGGGAGCTGTTTTTT. This codes for CSVARQGHTGELFF.

This clonotype was seen repeatedly, ten times or more. The chain joins TRBV28 to TRBJ2-7, with D possibly matching TRBD1 (6 bases). Trimming left V 6 bases short and J 2 bases short, with 14 bases between. This CDR3 region has 14 residues. Germline V gene data show CDR1 as MDHEN and CDR2 as SYDVKM. DNA for the CDR3: TGTGCCAGCAGGCGAACCGGGACAACCTACGAGCAGTACTTC. It translates to CASRRTGTTYEQYF. Together with reference TRBV28 and TRBJ2-7, the CDR3 gives the full variable domain: DVKVTQSSRYLVKRTGEKVFLECVQDMDHENMFWYRQDPGLGLRLIYFSYDVKMKEKGDIPEGYSVSREKKERFSLILESASTNQTSMYLCASRRTGTTYEQYFGPGTRLTVT.

This chain connects TRBV13 to TRBJ2-7, with D perhaps matching TRBD1 (5 bases). Germline loops: CDR1 PRHDT, CDR2 FYEKMQ (reference sequence). The CDR3 is 16 residues long. V lost 5 bases and J 1 base, leaving 18 bases between the germline ends. CDR3 sequence: CASSPSPTGRSYEQYF. DNA of the CDR3: TGTGCCAGCAGCCCATCGCCCACAGGCCGGTCCTACGAGCAGTACTTC.

The count of this clonotype is one. This sequence joins TRBV7-2 and TRBJ1-6, with D possibly being TRBD1 (5 bases). The germline V and J ends were trimmed by 1 base and 9 bases, with 13 bases remaining between them. Germline V lookup: CDR1 SGHTA, CDR2 FQGNSA. CDR3 length equals 15 residues. The CDR3 protein is CASSLGRGTGSPLHF. CDR3 nucleotides: TGTGCCAGCAGCTTAGGGCGGGGGACGGGTTCACCCCTCCACTTT.

This clonotype turned up a few times. The rearrangement joins TRBV3-1 to TRBJ1-5, with D uncertain. V lost 5 bases to trimming and J lost 0 bases, with 8 bases between them. The germline V gene has CDR1 LGHDT and CDR2 YNNKEL (reference sequence). This CDR3 has 14 residues. This CDR3 reads CASSRHFSNQPQHF. The CDR3 DNA is TGTGCCAGCAGCAGACATTTTAGCAATCAGCCCCAGCATTTT.